The source of this T cell receptor (beta chain) is a study of T cells after yellow fever vaccination. This CDR3 is 11 amino acids long. V was pared by 7 bases and J by 6 bases, with 13 bases between. Germline-derived CDR1 and CDR2 are SQVTM and ANQGSEA. Via MiXCR, TCRdb re-called the 5' RACE reads, giving one row per CDR3 protein. The data contain a few hundred thousand distinct CDR3 sequences, 6.2% of them seen just once; the ten biggest clones take up approximately 15%. The sequence was collected from a man aged 30-40 years who received the YFV17D yellow fever vaccine. The rearrangement uses TRBV29-1 and TRBJ2-7; no clear D gene. The sequencing here drew on PBMCs, taken 5 days after the yellow fever booster vaccination. This chain's CDR3 is CSARVLSEQYF. The CDR3 DNA reads TGCAGCGCCCGGGTGCTTTCCGAGCAGTACTTC.